Here is one T cell receptor beta chain with its context. This record comes from a study of blood T cell repertoires in COVID-19. Trimming removed 2 bases from V and 7 bases from J; junction bases left unmatched: 0. The V gene's germline CDR1 is MNHEY and CDR2 SVGAGI. The CDR3 runs to 13 residues. Per the study methods: Reference gene primer amplification gave nucleated cell count estimates. TCRdb's table, derived via immunoSEQ multiplex PCR, lists solely in-frame clones and lacks some. Clone size and the V and J calls come from that table; the DNA yielded D and trimming. The data hold 300,000 to 450,000 clones, with about 87% observed a single time. The Seattle patients joined while their infection was active and were tracked longitudinally afterward.

The sequence derives from an older woman with COVID-19, enrolled during active disease. This chain connects TRBV6-5 to TRBJ2-1; TRBD1 agrees at 9 bases. The material sequenced was peripheral blood. In nucleotides, the CDR3 is TGTGCCAGCAGTTACGACAGGGGGAATGAGCAGTTCTTC. This codes for CASSYDRGNEQFF.